The subject of this entry is one T cell receptor (beta chain). The antigen is undetermined. The data were obtained in a study of T cell responses to AZD1222 COVID-19 vaccine. The study, taken as a whole, reports: Donors were chiefly white British, with a greater number of females, and clonal diversity was perhaps underestimated. Epitopes outside B.1.351 and B.1.1.7 mutated regions reportedly drew nearly half of spike TCRs.

Samples with a second dose at about 4 or about 12 weeks were pooled together. With 3 bases clipped from V and 4 bases from J, the junction kept 3 bases outside the gene matches. The CDR3 runs to 15 residues. Per the germline V gene, CDR1 is SQVTM and CDR2 is ANQGSEA. TCRdb's table, derived via immunoSEQ multiplex PCR, lists solely in-frame clones and lacks some. The sample has approximately 74,000 clones; 87% are singletons. The sample consisted of peripheral blood, taken 28 days after the second AZD1222 dose. The sequence was collected from an adult who received the AZD1222 COVID-19 vaccine. The rearrangement links TRBV29-1 to TRBJ2-1; TRBD2 agrees at 13 bases. CDR3 amino acids: CSVDGLAGVYNEQFF. The DNA of the CDR3 is TGCAGCGTTGATGGACTAGCGGGAGTGTACAATGAGCAGTTCTTC.